The clone carrying this T cell receptor (beta chain) was observed many times. TCRdb re-called the RT-PCR reads through MiXCR, storing one row per CDR3 protein. The sample contains about 960,000 distinct CDR3 sequences, approximately 19% of which appear only once. The V gene's germline CDR1 is SGHRS and CDR2 YFSETQ. Between the trimmed V and J ends, which lost 2 bases and 6 bases, there was a span of 15 bases. The CDR3 has 15 amino acids. This sample stems from a study of patients and donors after allogeneic stem cell transplantation. What was sequenced was blood, either unsorted or a sorted T cell fraction (not recorded which). The chain couples TRBV5-1 to TRBJ2-1; TRBD2 is a possible D gene (6 bases). The sequence derives from a human donor who was either an allogeneic HSCT recipient or a stem cell or donor lymphocyte infusion donor (not recorded which). It is not recorded whose cells these are; they may come from a transplant donor. The CDR3 region is CASSLRDWAPNEQFF. The CDR3 DNA reads as TGCGCCAGCAGCTTACGGGACTGGGCTCCCAATGAGCAGTTCTTC.